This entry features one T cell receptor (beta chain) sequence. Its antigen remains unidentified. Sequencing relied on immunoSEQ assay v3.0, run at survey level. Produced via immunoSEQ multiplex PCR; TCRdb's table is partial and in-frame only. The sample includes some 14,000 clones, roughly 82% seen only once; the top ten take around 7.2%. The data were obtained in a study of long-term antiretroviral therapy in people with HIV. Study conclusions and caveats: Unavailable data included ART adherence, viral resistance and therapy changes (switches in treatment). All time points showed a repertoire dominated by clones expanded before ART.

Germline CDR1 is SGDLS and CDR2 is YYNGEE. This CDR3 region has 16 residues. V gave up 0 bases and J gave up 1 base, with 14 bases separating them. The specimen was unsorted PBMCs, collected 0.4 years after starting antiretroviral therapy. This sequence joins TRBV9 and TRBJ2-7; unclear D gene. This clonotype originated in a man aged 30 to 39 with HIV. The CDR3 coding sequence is TGTGCCAGCAGCGTAGATCGCGCAGCGAAATCCTACGAGCAGTACTTC. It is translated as CASSVDRAAKSYEQYF.